The 9 T cell receptor beta chains in this list originate from one sample, sequenced in a study of shared clonotypes between healthy human individuals. The table came from immunoSEQ multiplex PCR; TCRdb's copy has only in-frame clones and leaves some out. The table includes a few million clones, approximately 93% detected once. Sequencing was carried out using naive CD4+ T cells from PBMCs. Subset indicated: CD45RA+ positively selected. Receptor source: a man between 18 and 35 years old in good health. Some clones in this sample may be carry-over from other donors' samples.

The chain employs TRBV7-2 and TRBJ1-1; D might be TRBD1 (5 bases). The V and J ends lost 3 bases and 0 bases respectively, with 11 bases between them. Germline CDR1 reads SGHTA; CDR2 reads FQGNSA. The CDR3 consists of 15 residues. CDR3 bases: TGTGCCAGCAGCTTCCCAGGGACTCTGAACACTGAAGCTTTCTTT. Translated: CASSFPGTLNTEAFF.

The chain couples TRBV11-2 to TRBJ2-1; no firm D call. The V end lost 3 bases, the J end lost 7 bases, and 4 bases lay between the germline ends. Germline V gene lookup returns CDR1 SGHAT and CDR2 FQNNGV. This CDR3 has 11 residues. The CDR3 loop is CASSFPNEQFF. In DNA form, the CDR3 reads TGTGCCAGCAGCTTTCCGAATGAGCAGTTCTTC.

This clone appeared once. The CDR3 loop is CASIFTGGASRQFF. The CDR3 nucleotides read TGTGCCAGCATCTTTACAGGGGGCGCTTCGCGGCAGTTCTTC. V is TRBV7-2 and J is TRBJ2-1; TRBD1 aligns across 9 bases. V was pared by 7 bases and J by 12 bases, with 13 bases of the junction left unmatched. Germline V gene lookup returns CDR1 SGHTA and CDR2 FQGNSA. The CDR3 extends over 14 amino acids.

The CDR3 region is CASSLEYRQTQYF. The CDR3 nucleotides read TGTGCCAGCAGCTTAGAGTATCGTCAGACCCAGTACTTC. The rearrangement joins TRBV11-3 to TRBJ2-5; D call uncertain. Germline loops: CDR1 SGHNT, CDR2 YENEEA. V dropped 0 bases and J dropped 6 bases, with 8 bases sitting between them. The CDR3 totals 13 residues.

The chain has TRBV28 and TRBJ1-1, with D maybe TRBD1 (6 bases). The CDR3 has 13 amino acids. V was trimmed by 7 bases and J by 6 bases, leaving 15 bases between them. Per germline, CDR1 MDHEN and CDR2 SYDVKM. The CDR3 nucleotides are TGTGCCAGCACCTTCCCCAGGGGCTCTGAAGCTTTCTTT. Residues: CASTFPRGSEAFF.

CDR3 sequence (DNA): TGTGCCAGCAGTCCCTTCAAGGCTGGAAACACCATATATTTT. Its translation is CASSPFKAGNTIYF. This rearrangement joins TRBV27 to TRBJ1-3, with D unclear. The germline V and J ends were trimmed by 5 bases and 2 bases, with 10 bases remaining between them. In germline, CDR1 is MNHEY, CDR2 SMNVEV (reference sequence). This CDR3 has 14 residues.

The rearrangement uses TRBV5-1 and TRBJ2-7, with 14 bases aligning to TRBD2. Germline CDR1 is SGHRS and CDR2 is YFSETQ. The J segment lost 0 bases and the V segment lost 3 bases, leaving 8 bases of the junction unmatched. This CDR3 is built from 18 residues. CDR3 region: CASSWGLAGEEASYEQYF. The CDR3 region has the DNA TGCGCCAGCAGCTGGGGACTAGCGGGAGAGGAGGCCTCCTACGAGCAGTACTTC.

V and J are TRBV7-3 and TRBJ2-1; D is perhaps TRBD2 (6 bases). Trimming shortened V by 2 bases and J by 4 bases, and 15 bases separated the two germline ends. There are 16 residues in the CDR3. Germline V CDR1 and CDR2: SGHTA, FQGTGA. CDR3 nucleotides: TGTGCCAGCAGCTTAGCGCCTAGCGACTTTTACAATGAGCAGTTCTTC. It translates to CASSLAPSDFYNEQFF.

This clone was counted once. The V gene is TRBV7-2, the J gene TRBJ1-4, with 9 bases matching TRBD1. CDR1 is SGHTA, CDR2 FQGNSA, per germline. The CDR3 has 17 amino acids. Trimming removed 5 bases from V and 4 bases from J; junction bases left unmatched: 11. As DNA, the CDR3 is TGTGCCAGCAGCCCCCGGACAGGGGCGGCCCTTAATGAAAAACTGTTTTTT. This encodes CASSPRTGAALNEKLFF. The full variable domain, its missing parts supplied by reference TRBV7-2 and TRBJ1-4, is GAGVSQSPSNKVTEKGKDVELRCDPISGHTALYWYRQSLGQGLEFLIYFQGNSAPDKSGLPSDRFSAERTGGSVSTLTIQRTQQEDSAVYLCASSPRTGAALNEKLFFGSGTQLSVL.